Presented here are 21 T cell receptor beta chains from one specimen sequenced in a study of post-analysis software for immune sequencing data. The study's findings and limits: There were five TRBV segments more frequent in patients than controls, and TRBV5-6, TRBV5-1 and TRBV20-1 were among them.

cDNA libraries for TCR beta contained unique molecular identifiers. TCRdb independently ran MiXCR on the PCR reads; one entry per CDR3 protein. The table shows about 500,000 distinct CDR3 sequences, with 45% occurring only once. Their antigens are not known. The sample comprised blood. All receptors come from a girl aged 5-17 years with multiple sclerosis.

This clonotype was counted between two and nine times. The chain joins TRBV12-3 or TRBV12-4 to TRBJ2-7; possibly TRBD2 for D (7 bases). Trimming took off 1 base at V and 5 bases at J, with 9 bases between the two ends. This CDR3 is 13 amino acids long. DNA for the CDR3: TGTGCCAGCAGTTTAGGCGGGGGCCACGAGCAGTACTTC. It is translated as CASSLGGGHEQYF.

The chain links TRBV6-5 to TRBJ1-2, with D possibly being TRBD1 (6 bases). Trimming cost V 7 bases and J 6 bases, with 21 bases left between them. From germline, CDR1 is MNHEY and CDR2 SVGAGI. The CDR3 sequence is 15 residues long. The CDR3 reads CASTRAGARSNGYTF. In DNA form, the CDR3 reads TGTGCCAGCACCCGAGCGGGGGCGCGGTCGAATGGCTACACCTTC.

J is TRBJ2-3 and V is TRBV5-5; D is perhaps TRBD2 (6 bases). CDR3 length: 14 amino acids. Germline V lookup: CDR1 SGHKS, CDR2 YYEKEE (reference sequence). V dropped 4 bases and J dropped 2 bases, with 11 bases sitting between them. The CDR3: CASSPWDSTDTQYF. CDR3 DNA: TGTGCCAGCAGCCCCTGGGACTCCACAGATACGCAGTATTTT.

The V call is TRBV28, the J call TRBJ1-4; D is ambiguous. V lost 2 bases to trimming and J lost 8 bases, with 9 bases between them. CDR1 and CDR2 from the germline V gene are MDHEN and SYDVKM. The CDR3 contains 13 residues. Here the CDR3 DNA reads TGTGCCAGCAGTTTAGGATCGTTAGAAAAACTGTTTTTT. Protein product: CASSLGSLEKLFF.

Of note for this clonotype: A single base separates this from a much larger clone, so it may be a read error. V and J are TRBV20-1 and TRBJ1-5; D may be TRBD1 (6 bases). Germline-derived CDR1 and CDR2 are DFQATT and SNEGSKA (reference sequence). V gave up 5 bases and J gave up 5 bases, with 13 bases separating them. This CDR3 is 13 amino acids long. CDR3 in amino acids: CSAAGQRDQPQHF. CDR3 DNA sequence: TGCAGTGCTGCCGGACAGCGCGATCAGCCCCAGCATTTT.

This clonotype has a single count. At one of its ends the junction is not consistent with the germline gene, which may arise from a read error. The chain links TRBV7-9 to TRBJ2-1; D assignment may be TRBD1 or TRBD2 (6 bases each). Looked up from germline, CDR1 is SEHNR and CDR2 is FQNEAQ (reference sequence). This CDR3 has 16 amino acids. The CDR3, as DNA: TGTGCCAGCAGCTTAGACCGGGGGCAGGGGCTTAGTGAGCAGCTCTTC. It is translated as CASSLDRGQGLSEQLF.

This clonotype turned up a few times. The rearrangement joins TRBV28 to TRBJ1-6, with no clear D. Per the germline V gene, CDR1 is MDHEN and CDR2 is SYDVKM. With 8 bases removed from V and 10 bases from J, the gap between germline ends came to 24 bases. CDR3 length: 16 residues. The CDR3 sequence: CASGKTTRNQDSPLHF. The CDR3 region has the DNA TGTGCCAGCGGTAAGACAACAAGAAACCAAGACTCACCCCTCCACTTT.

The chain couples TRBV7-2 to TRBJ1-2; D remains unclear. Trimming shortened V by 5 bases and J by 2 bases, and 12 bases separated the two germline ends. The CDR3 is made up of 14 amino acids. The germline CDR1 and CDR2 sequences are SGHTA and FQGNSA. The CDR3 protein is CASSTSDGNYGYTF. CDR3 bases: TGTGCCAGCAGCACCTCAGACGGCAACTATGGCTACACCTTC.

This clonotype was seen more than once but under ten times. The chain is built from TRBV20-1 and TRBJ2-1; possibly TRBD2 for D (6 bases). Trimming left V 4 bases short and J 5 bases short, with 21 bases between. Looked up from germline, CDR1 is DFQATT and CDR2 is SNEGSKA (reference sequence). CDR3 length: 16 residues. CDR3 loop: CSATARERVVDNEQFF. Written as DNA, the CDR3 is TGCAGTGCTACCGCCCGGGAGCGGGTAGTCGACAATGAGCAGTTCTTC.

For the CDR3, the DNA is TGTGCCAGCAGTGACAGGGACACCGGGGAGCTGTTTTTT. Its translation is CASSDRDTGELFF. The chain has TRBV6-4 and TRBJ2-2; D is undetermined. Germline lookup yields CDR1 MRHNA and CDR2 SNTAGT. Trimming removed 2 bases at V and 3 bases at J, with 4 bases between. This CDR3 is built from 13 residues.

This chain connects TRBV7-3 to TRBJ2-3; D ambiguous. There are 14 residues in the CDR3. Trimming pared 4 bases from V and 2 bases from J, leaving 10 bases between. CDR1 SGHTA and CDR2 FQGTGA come from the germline V gene. CDR3 protein: CASSSATATDTQYF. In DNA form, the CDR3 reads TGTGCCAGCAGCTCCGCCACCGCCACAGATACGCAGTATTTT.

Details on this clonotype: One end of the junction is discordant with germline, which a read error may explain. The chain carries TRBV28 and TRBJ2-1; the D is unclear. CDR3 length equals 14 residues. Per germline, CDR1 MDHEN and CDR2 SYDVKM. This CDR3 is CASQWGSRNNEQFF. The CDR3 DNA is TGTGCCAGCCAATGGGGTAGTAGAAACAATGAACAGTTCTTC.

This rearrangement joins TRBV4-3 to TRBJ1-5; D gene unclear. V gave up 1 base and J gave up 3 bases, with 13 bases separating them. The germline V gene encodes CDR1 LGHNA and CDR2 YSLEER. The CDR3 is 16 amino acids. For the CDR3, the DNA is TGCGCCAGCAGCCAAGGACTAGCGGGATACAATCAGCCCCAGCATTTT. It yields the protein CASSQGLAGYNQPQHF.

The rearrangement joins TRBV5-1 to TRBJ2-1; 9 nucleotides agree with TRBD2. V was pared by 0 bases and J by 12 bases, with 7 bases of the junction left unmatched. Per germline, CDR1 SGHRS and CDR2 YFSETQ. This CDR3 comprises 14 residues. The chain's CDR3 is CASSLDLAGKGQFF. The CDR3 nucleotides read TGCGCCAGCAGCTTGGATCTAGCGGGAAAAGGGCAGTTCTTC.

This sequence joins TRBV10-3 and TRBJ2-4; 10 nucleotides agree with TRBD1. TRBJ2-7 matches the DNA end more closely, so the J call is doubtful. The CDR3 extends over 15 amino acids. The germline V gene encodes CDR1 ENHRY and CDR2 SYGVKD. CDR3 in amino acids: CAIKNDGTGVYEQYF. The DNA for the CDR3 is TGTGCCATCAAGAATGACGGGACAGGGGTCTACGAGCAGTACTTC.

This clonotype has just a few counts. The chain uses TRBV29-1 and TRBJ2-7, with D perhaps TRBD1 (5 bases). The CDR3 runs 14 residues. Looked up from germline, CDR1 is SQVTM and CDR2 is ANQGSEA. Trimming pared 1 base from V and 2 bases from J, leaving 12 bases between. The CDR3: CSVEGQPNTYEQYF. CDR3 in DNA: TGCAGCGTTGAAGGACAGCCCAACACCTACGAGCAGTACTTC.

This clonotype appeared a few times. At one end, the junction sequence differs from germline, possibly due to a read error. The chain joins TRBV5-1 to TRBJ2-1, with TRBD1 identical over 8 bases. The CDR3 is made up of 15 amino acids. The germline CDR1 and CDR2 sequences are SGHRS and YFSETQ. The CDR3 nucleotides are TGTGCCAGCAGCCTCGGCGGGACAGGCTACAATGAGCAGTTCTTC. Protein product: CASSLGGTGYNEQFF.

This clonotype was counted between two and nine times. The V and J genes are TRBV12-3 or TRBV12-4 and TRBJ2-7; no clear D. The V end was cut by 3 bases, the J end by 2 bases, with 5 bases between. The CDR3 spans 12 residues. The CDR3 sequence: CASSLDAYEQYF. The CDR3 region has the DNA TGTGCCAGCAGTTTGGATGCCTACGAGCAGTACTTC.

V usage is TRBV11-2 and J usage is TRBJ1-2; D is unresolved. The CDR3 extends over 13 amino acids. CDR1 and CDR2 from the germline V gene are SGHAT and FQNNGV. The germline V and J ends were trimmed by 2 bases and 7 bases, with 11 bases remaining between them. In DNA form, the CDR3 reads TGTGCCAGCAGCTTACATGGACGATCTGGCTACACCTTC. Translated: CASSLHGRSGYTF.

This clonotype was detected a few times. The genes are TRBV5-1 and TRBJ1-2; possible D gene TRBD1, 5 bases. V shed 9 bases and J shed 4 bases, with 19 bases lying between them. From germline, CDR1 is SGHRS and CDR2 YFSETQ. The CDR3 contains 14 residues. CDR3 region: CATSPEGLTYGYTF. CDR3 bases: TGCGCCACTTCCCCGGAGGGGCTCACCTATGGCTACACCTTC. The complete variable domain, with remaining parts taken from reference TRBV5-1 and TRBJ1-2, reads KAGVTQTPRYLIKTRGQQVTLSCSPISGHRSVSWYQQTPGQGLQFLFEYFSETQRNKGNFPGRFSGRQFSNSRSEMNVSTLELGDSALYLCATSPEGLTYGYTFGSGTRLTVV.

This clonotype has just a few counts. This chain uses TRBV10-3 with TRBJ2-7; TRBD1 is a possible D gene (5 bases). Looked up from germline, CDR1 is ENHRY and CDR2 is SYGVKD. The CDR3 sequence is 13 residues long. With 2 bases removed from V and 3 bases from J, the gap between germline ends came to 8 bases. The CDR3 DNA sequence: TGTGCCATCAGTGAGATCCAGGGCTACGAGCAGTACTTC. Translation: CAISEIQGYEQYF.